The TCR beta chain under discussion was sequenced for a study of early T cells in non-severe SARS-CoV-2 infection. This clonotype appeared many times. One entry per CDR3 protein, called by TCRdb with MiXCR from the 5' RACE reads. Among about 67,000 distinct CDR3 sequences, 11% were seen once, and the ten largest hold 3.8%. V lost 3 bases, J lost 6 bases, and 8 bases lay in between. The CDR3 extends over 12 amino acids. Sequenced input: whole blood. The J gene is TRBJ1-2, the V gene TRBV12-3 or TRBV12-4; D is unresolved. This clonotype originated in an adult who was a healthcare worker with PCR-confirmed SARS-CoV-2 infection or an uninfected control (not recorded which). The CDR3 protein is CASSLAAHGYTF. Written as DNA, the CDR3 is TGTGCCAGCAGTTTGGCAGCCCATGGCTACACCTTC.